This is a list of T cell receptor beta chains from one sample in a study of shared clonotypes between healthy human individuals. Profiling relied on immunoSEQ multiplex PCR, and the TCRdb table lists in-frame clones only, not all of them. Among over a million clones listed, roughly 96% were seen once. Specimen: naive CD4+ T cells sorted from blood. Receptors originate from a man aged 25-45 years in good health. CDR3s include the opening cysteine and the closing phenylalanine or tryptophan.

CDR3 protein	V gene	J gene
CASSGNKRVYEQYF	TRBV7-2	TRBJ2-7
CASSLEIENTDTQYF	TRBV5-8	TRBJ2-3
CSARDRETQYF	TRBV20-1	TRBJ2-5
CASTPEPGATQYF	TRBV6-6	TRBJ2-5
CASTQNQGRSEQFF	TRBV5-1	TRBJ2-1
CASSLRLAGEQFF	TRBV7-9	TRBJ2-1
CASVKTLLGDTQYF	TRBV2	TRBJ2-3
CASSLNALASNEQFF	TRBV11-3	TRBJ2-1
CASSPGYEQFF	TRBV7-6	TRBJ2-1
CASSLGGGTDTQYF	TRBV5-4	TRBJ2-3
CASSLDGSYGYTF	TRBV28	TRBJ1-2
CASRGTGNEKLFF	TRBV7-9	TRBJ1-4
CASSLGSWYRYEQYF	TRBV7-2	TRBJ2-7
CASSLDSGETQYF	TRBV9	TRBJ2-5
CASSKSGTKNNEQFF	TRBV10-1	TRBJ2-1
CASKEVDSPLHF	TRBV2	TRBJ1-6
CASSQETGVTGELFF	TRBV14	TRBJ2-2
CASSIVLRDRVYEQYF	TRBV5-1	TRBJ2-7
CSVLGSSGRVIQYF	TRBV29-1	TRBJ2-4
CASSPGQGRNTEAFF	TRBV5-4	TRBJ1-1
CSVAGRQTQYF	TRBV29-1	TRBJ2-5
CASSAQESSGRAERGEQYF	TRBV9	TRBJ2-7
CASSSWDRGRDGYTF	TRBV7-9	TRBJ1-2
CASSLGPGLGYEQYF	TRBV5-6	TRBJ2-7
CASSLGVTVGYTF	TRBV7-2	TRBJ1-2
CASSTQGWGEQYF	TRBV19	TRBJ2-7
CASSEGQGAVYGYTF	TRBV6-1	TRBJ1-2
CASSVVGQGFGNEQFF	TRBV9	TRBJ2-1
CATSRDAAYEQYF	TRBV15	TRBJ2-7
CASRRTVLYEAFF	TRBV6-5	TRBJ1-1
CASSPLAVGEGTEAFF	TRBV18	TRBJ1-1
CASRSQQGGSEAFF	TRBV6-5	TRBJ1-1
CASSFTPGETQYF	TRBV7-9	TRBJ2-5
CASSKTGTGYEQYF	TRBV11-3	TRBJ2-7
CASSSDYPRGGEQFF	TRBV5-1	TRBJ2-1
CASSLGRRNQPQHF	TRBV28	TRBJ1-5
CASSPRVGNTEAFF	TRBV18	TRBJ1-1
CASSLGGLAGMQYF	TRBV5-6	TRBJ2-7
CASSVEAGGAYEQYF	TRBV9	TRBJ2-7
CASSSGLDWETQYF	TRBV5-1	TRBJ2-5
CARGGPSVSGELFF	TRBV2	TRBJ2-2
CASSPWTGGETQYF	TRBV5-8	TRBJ2-5
CASSVGPYNEQFF	TRBV19	TRBJ2-1
CASSIPGGISYNEQFF	TRBV19	TRBJ2-1
CASRQQGTSEQFF	TRBV13	TRBJ2-1
CASSQRTSGSKETQYF	TRBV28	TRBJ2-5
CASSLTGTANNQPQHF	TRBV7-2	TRBJ1-5
CATSRGLGNEQFF	TRBV15	TRBJ2-1
CASTRGPVEETQYF	TRBV7-9	TRBJ2-5
CASSPPGLAANTGELFF	TRBV18	TRBJ2-2
CASSLTGLSYEQYF	TRBV11-2	TRBJ2-7
CASSQKVLSRGRMNTEAFF	TRBV14	TRBJ1-1
CASRVVPSGYEQYF	TRBV5-1	TRBJ2-7
CASRRGGDRGNTIYF	TRBV2	TRBJ1-3